A single sample gave rise to the 21 T cell receptor beta chains below, sequenced in a study of T cells after yellow fever vaccination. Via MiXCR, TCRdb re-called the 5' RACE reads, giving one row per CDR3 protein. There are about 340,000 distinct CDR3 sequences in the sample; around 13% occur only once, and 3.2% lies in the top ten. Sequencing used CD4+ T cells sorted from PBMCs, obtained 15 days after the yellow fever booster vaccination. The receptors shown here come from a man aged 18 to 29 who received the YFV17D yellow fever vaccine.

This clonotype was found once. CDR3 region: CASRRDGAYEQYV. In nucleotides, the CDR3 is TGCGCCAGCAGACGGGACGGAGCCTACGAGCAGTACGTC. This chain joins TRBV23-1 and TRBJ2-7; perhaps D is TRBD1 or TRBD2 (5 bases each). TRBV23-1 is designated an ORF whose function remains uncertain. The CDR3 is 13 amino acids. The V gene lost 6 bases and the J gene lost 2 bases, with 11 bases spanning the gap.

This clonotype was recorded at least ten times. The rearrangement links TRBV12-3 or TRBV12-4 to TRBJ2-2; D is ambiguous. The V end lost 5 bases, the J end lost 7 bases, and 14 bases lay between the germline ends. This CDR3 has 14 amino acids. The CDR3 spells CASSRSTVGGELFF. CDR3 bases: TGTGCCAGCAGTCGATCGACGGTTGGCGGGGAGCTGTTTTTT.

This clonotype was recorded a few times. The CDR3 DNA follows: TGTGCCAGCAGTCCAGGGGCCCGGAGCTCCTACGAGCAGTACGTC. As protein: CASSPGARSSYEQYV. This sequence joins TRBV6-1 and TRBJ2-7; D possibly corresponds to TRBD1 (6 bases). This CDR3 comprises 15 residues. From germline, CDR1 is MNHNS and CDR2 SASEGT. Deletions cut 5 bases from V and 0 bases from J, with 14 bases between.

The chain combines TRBV9 with TRBJ2-5, with 10 bases fitting TRBD1. V trimming: 4 bases; J trimming: 5 bases; junction bases outside the gene matches: 8. Germline V gene data show CDR1 as SGDLS and CDR2 as YYNGEE. The CDR3 length is 15 residues. CDR3 sequence reads: CASSLRTGGDETQYF. CDR3 nucleotides: TGTGCCAGCAGCCTCAGGACAGGGGGGGATGAGACCCAGTACTTC.

This clonotype was picked up a small number of times. This chain joins TRBV12-5 and TRBJ1-1; 7 bases are a match to TRBD1. From germline, CDR1 is LGHNT and CDR2 FRNRAP. The CDR3 covers 15 residues. Trimming cost V 4 bases and J 8 bases; bases outside gene matches: 13. The CDR3 DNA follows: TGTGCTAGTGGTTCTTCCCCCCGACAGGGAGGAGAAGCTTTCTTT. Translating it yields CASGSSPRQGGEAFF.

The table lists this clonotype with a few counts. The V and J genes are TRBV5-6 and TRBJ2-7; possibly TRBD1 for D (6 bases). Per the germline V gene, CDR1 is SGHDT and CDR2 is YYEEEE. This CDR3 comprises 17 residues. Trimming shortened V by 0 bases and J by 6 bases, and 22 bases separated the two germline ends. The chain's CDR3 is CASSLVLAGDYMGEQYF. In DNA form, the CDR3 reads TGTGCCAGCAGCTTGGTGTTGGCAGGGGATTATATGGGCGAGCAGTACTTC.

This clonotype showed up many times. The rearrangement links TRBV12-3 or TRBV12-4 to TRBJ2-5, with D unresolved. This CDR3 comprises 13 residues. The V and J ends lost 4 bases and 7 bases respectively, with 13 bases between them. DNA for the CDR3: TGTGCCAGCAGTTCTGCCGGGTATGGGACCCAGTACTTC. It specifies CASSSAGYGTQYF.

V is TRBV5-1 and J is TRBJ1-1, with TRBD1 identical over 9 bases. There are 15 residues in the CDR3. Trimming cost V 7 bases and J 2 bases; bases outside gene matches: 9. Germline CDR1 reads SGHRS; CDR2 reads YFSETQ. CDR3: CASARQGDTNTEAFF. In DNA, the CDR3 is TGCGCCAGCGCGCGACAGGGGGATACAAACACTGAAGCTTTCTTT.

This clonotype has just a few counts. The CDR3 here is CASSLIPGRSLTDTQYF. CDR3 in DNA: TGTGCCAGCAGTCTCATTCCGGGACGGAGCTTAACAGATACGCAGTATTTT. J is TRBJ2-3 and V is TRBV6-2 or TRBV6-3; either TRBD1 or TRBD2 may fit D (5 bases each). Trimming pared 5 bases from V and 3 bases from J, leaving 21 bases between. The CDR3 extends over 17 amino acids. Germline V gives CDR1 MNHEY, CDR2 SVGEGT.

This clonotype appeared a few times. J is TRBJ1-1 and V is TRBV18; D is perhaps TRBD1 (5 bases). The CDR3 has 12 amino acids. Deletions cut 1 base from V and 8 bases from J, with 8 bases between. The V gene's germline CDR1 is KGHSH and CDR2 LQKENI. The CDR3 is CASSPQRQEAFF. The CDR3 DNA is TGTGCCAGCTCACCACAACGACAGGAAGCTTTCTTT.

This clonotype was picked up a small number of times. The chain joins TRBV27 to TRBJ1-6; TRBD1 matches at 7 bases. The CDR3 covers 14 residues. The V and J ends lost 3 bases and 7 bases, in that order; junction bases with no gene match: 3. Germline V CDR1 and CDR2: MNHEY, SMNVEV (reference sequence). The CDR3 DNA sequence: TGTGCCAGCAGTTTGAGGGGGCCCAATTCACCCCTCCACTTT. Translation: CASSLRGPNSPLHF.

This clonotype was seen more than once but under ten times. Given a much more abundant clone one base away, this may be a read error. V usage is TRBV5-1 and J usage is TRBJ2-6; D uncertain. The V gene's germline CDR1 is SGHRS and CDR2 YFSETQ. The V end lost 7 bases, the J end lost 0 bases, and 20 bases lay between the germline ends. The CDR3 runs to 18 residues. The CDR3 spells CASGPRMGPLSGANVLTF. The CDR3 bases are TGCGCCAGCGGCCCTAGGATGGGTCCCCTCTCTGGGGCCAACGTCCTGACTTTC.

The table lists this clonotype with a few counts. The V call is TRBV6-5, the J call TRBJ2-1; 9 bases are shared with TRBD2. The germline gives CDR1 MNHEY, CDR2 SVGAGI. This CDR3 contains 15 residues. V was clipped by 0 bases and J by 7 bases; unmatched bases: 4. The CDR3 nucleotides are TGTGCCAGCAGTTACTCGATTCTAGCGGGGAATGAGCAGTTCTTC. Protein sequence: CASSYSILAGNEQFF.

The V gene is TRBV5-6, the J gene TRBJ2-7; TRBD1 might be the D (6 bases). The CDR3 contains 15 residues. The ends were cut back, 4 bases at V and 3 bases at J, with 17 bases in the middle. Germline-derived CDR1 and CDR2 are SGHDT and YYEEEE. The CDR3 DNA reads TGTGCCAGCAGCAAACTGACAGGCTCGGTCTACGAGCAGTACGTC. It is translated as CASSKLTGSVYEQYV.

This clonotype was observed a single time. The V gene is TRBV6-5, the J gene TRBJ1-4; 7 bases line up with TRBD1. Per the germline V gene, CDR1 is MNHEY and CDR2 is SVGAGI. V gave up 1 base and J gave up 8 bases; unmatched junction bases: 4. CDR3 length: 14 residues. The CDR3 DNA reads TGTGCCAGCAGTTACTGGGACAGTAGGGAAAAACTGTTTTTT. Translating gives CASSYWDSREKLFF.

This clonotype has a handful of counts. The chain employs TRBV6-5 and TRBJ2-7, with 9 nucleotides matching TRBD2. CDR3 length: 14 residues. CDR1 and CDR2 from the germline V gene are MNHEY and SVGAGI. V lost 6 bases, J lost 2 bases, and 5 bases stayed unmatched. The DNA of the CDR3 is TGTGCCAGCAGCCAAAGACTAGCGGCCTACGAGCAGTACTTC. Translation: CASSQRLAAYEQYF.

This chain links TRBV3-1 with TRBJ2-5; weak D call: TRBD2 (6 bases). The germline CDR1 and CDR2 sequences are LGHDT and YNNKEL (reference sequence). V lost 8 bases to trimming and J lost 5 bases, with 15 bases between them. The CDR3 covers 13 residues. The CDR3 reads CASERRGGETQYF. The CDR3 coding sequence is TGTGCCAGCGAACGGCGGGGCGGGGAGACCCAGTACTTC.

This clonotype was recorded many times. This chain uses TRBV2 with TRBJ1-3; perhaps TRBD1 as D (6 bases). The germline CDR1 and CDR2 sequences are SNHLY and FYNNEI. The V and J ends lost 7 bases and 0 bases respectively, with 13 bases between them. The CDR3 runs to 15 residues. CDR3 residues: CASKTGPSSGNTIYF. Written as DNA, the CDR3 is TGTGCCAGCAAGACAGGACCCAGCTCTGGAAACACCATATATTTT.

This clonotype was detected only a few times. The chain employs TRBV6-5 and TRBJ1-2; possible D gene TRBD1, 6 bases. The CDR3 totals 14 residues. V was cut by 6 bases and J by 6 bases, with 17 bases left in between. In germline, CDR1 is MNHEY, CDR2 SVGAGI. Here the CDR3 reads CASSEQGRADGYTF. The CDR3 DNA follows: TGTGCCAGCAGCGAACAGGGAAGAGCGGATGGCTACACCTTC.

The CDR3 loop reads CASSEVQGGRETQYF. CDR3 bases: TGCGCCAGCAGTGAGGTTCAGGGTGGGCGAGAGACCCAGTACTTC. V gene TRBV10-1 combines with J gene TRBJ2-5; D is perhaps TRBD1 (5 bases). The CDR3 has 15 amino acids. V was clipped by 2 bases and J by 4 bases, with 14 bases between them. Germline values: CDR1 WNHNN, CDR2 SYGVQD (reference sequence).

The chain combines TRBV2 with TRBJ2-3, with 11 bases that match TRBD1. J gave up 6 bases and V 1 base, and 12 bases lay outside the gene matches. Per germline, CDR1 SNHLY and CDR2 FYNNEI. This CDR3 contains 18 residues. CDR3 in DNA: TGTGCCAGCAGTGAAGGGGCCGGGACAGGGGGTGCCTGGGATACGCAGTATTTT. Its protein product is CASSEGAGTGGAWDTQYF.